Following are 10 T cell receptor beta chains from one sample sequenced in a study of blood T cells in healthy people across ages (dated by TCRdb to about 2015). The library was generated by 5' RACE. Sequencing used an Illumina HiSeq 2500. The second PCR ran for roughly 7 to 11 cycles and used a J-beta primer mix along with a sample-barcoded 5' primer. The public reads were quality trimmed at Q25 with fastp and then assembled into clones with MiXCR by TCRdb, keeping productive beta chains. Every entry covers one CDR3 protein and lists the most common genes and DNA from its rows. In all, the sample holds around 1,500,000 distinct CDR3 sequences, and around 42% of those were seen once. The ten most abundant clones make up roughly 8.2% of the sample. The sample was blood. These receptors were obtained from a woman aged 18-29 years in good health.

For the CDR3, the DNA is TGTGCCAGCAGCTTGCTGTCCAGCGGGGGTTACAATGAGCAGTACTTC. This gives the protein CASSLLSSGGYNEQYF. This chain connects TRBV5-5 to TRBJ2-1, with 8 nucleotides matching TRBD2. The last part of the DNA fits TRBJ2-7 better; the J call may be wrong. This CDR3 has 16 residues. The V gene's germline CDR1 is SGHKS and CDR2 YYEKEE (reference sequence).

This clonotype was seen only a few times. The CDR3 nucleotides read TGTGCCACCAGTGGGGTGGAGAATCGTGGCTACACCTTC. Protein sequence: CATSGVENRGYTF. V is TRBV24-1 and J is TRBJ1-2; D gene ambiguous. Germline V gene data show CDR1 as KGHDR and CDR2 as SFDVKD. V lost 5 bases and J 7 bases, leaving 13 bases between the germline ends. The CDR3 is 13 amino acids.

This clonotype was recorded a few times. The gene calls are TRBV7-9 and TRBJ2-1, with 8 bases fitting TRBD2. The trim removed 1 base at V and 10 bases at J, leaving 3 bases unmatched. Looked up from germline, CDR1 is SEHNR and CDR2 is FQNEAQ (reference sequence). There are 13 residues in the CDR3. Here the CDR3 reads CASSLGSGAEQFF. The CDR3 bases are TGTGCCAGCAGCTTAGGTAGCGGGGCGGAGCAGTTCTTC.

The rearrangement joins TRBV20-1 to TRBJ2-3, with a weak D call TRBD2 (6 bases). The CDR3 totals 15 residues. The ends were cut back, 5 bases at V and 3 bases at J, with 18 bases in the middle. Per the germline V gene, CDR1 is DFQATT and CDR2 is SNEGSKA (reference sequence). The CDR3 region has the DNA TGCAGTGCTCCCCATTGGGGAGGAGGTACAGATACGCAGTATTTT. Protein: CSAPHWGGGTDTQYF.

This clonotype was detected ten times or more. This rearrangement joins TRBV29-1 to TRBJ2-1, with 10 nucleotides matching TRBD2. Germline loops: CDR1 SQVTM, CDR2 ANQGSEA. The CDR3 spans 16 residues. The trim removed 0 bases at V and 4 bases at J, leaving 6 bases unmatched. DNA for the CDR3: TGCAGCGTTGAAGATACGCTAGCGGGGGTGTACAATGAGCAGTTCTTC. Translating it yields CSVEDTLAGVYNEQFF.

CDR3 sequence reads: CSVKGLATNEQFF. In nucleotides, the CDR3 is TGCAGCGTTAAGGGACTAGCCACGAATGAGCAGTTCTTC. The V and J genes are TRBV29-1 and TRBJ2-1; 9 bases align to TRBD2. The CDR3 sequence is 13 residues long. The J segment lost 7 bases and the V segment lost 5 bases, leaving 6 bases of the junction unmatched. From germline, CDR1 is SQVTM and CDR2 ANQGSEA.

J is TRBJ1-4 and V is TRBV21-1; TRBD1 is the table's D call and was not checked against the DNA. TRBV21-1 is recorded as a pseudogene. The CDR3 has 18 amino acids. As DNA, the CDR3 is TGTGCCAGCAGCAGAACCAACGGACAGGGGACAACTAATGAAAAACTGTTTTTT. This sequence encodes CASSRTNGQGTTNEKLFF.

This clonotype was counted a few times. V and J are TRBV4-1 and TRBJ1-2; D unresolved. The germline V and J ends were trimmed by 4 bases and 2 bases, with 14 bases remaining between them. The CDR3 has 15 residues. Germline CDR1 and CDR2: MGHRA and YSYEKL. CDR3 in amino acids: CASSPSDPFNYGYTF. The CDR3 DNA sequence: TGCGCCAGCAGCCCCAGCGACCCTTTCAACTATGGCTACACCTTC.

V and J are TRBV20-1 and TRBJ2-3; 9 nucleotides align to TRBD2. Germline CDR1 is DFQATT and CDR2 is SNEGSKA (reference sequence). The CDR3 covers 14 residues. J gave up 4 bases and V 6 bases, and 8 bases lay outside the gene matches. CDR3 residues: CSASGTSSPDTQYF. The CDR3 DNA follows: TGCAGTGCATCGGGGACTAGCAGCCCAGATACGCAGTATTTT.

V is TRBV7-6 and J is TRBJ1-5; TRBD1 is a possible D gene (6 bases). Germline V lookup: CDR1 SGHVS, CDR2 FNYEAQ. The CDR3 has 17 amino acids. Trimming cost V 3 bases and J 2 bases, with 17 bases left between them. CDR3 protein: CASSLSTRGHGNQPQHF. Here the CDR3 DNA reads TGTGCCAGCAGCTTGTCGACCCGGGGGCACGGCAATCAGCCCCAGCATTTT.